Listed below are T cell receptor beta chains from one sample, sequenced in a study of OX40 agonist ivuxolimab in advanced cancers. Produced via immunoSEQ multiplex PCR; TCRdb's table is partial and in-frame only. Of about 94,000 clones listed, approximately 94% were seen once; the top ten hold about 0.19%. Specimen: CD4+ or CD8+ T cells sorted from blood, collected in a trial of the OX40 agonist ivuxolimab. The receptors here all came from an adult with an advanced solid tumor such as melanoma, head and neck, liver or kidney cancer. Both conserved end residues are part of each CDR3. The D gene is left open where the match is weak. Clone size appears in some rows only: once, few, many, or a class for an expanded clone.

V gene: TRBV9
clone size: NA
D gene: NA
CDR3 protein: CASSAGGGSLGLGTDTQYF

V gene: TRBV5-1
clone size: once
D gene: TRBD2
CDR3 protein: CASSLPAGVHNEQFF

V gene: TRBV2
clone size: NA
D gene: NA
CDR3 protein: CASSGRQTATEAFF

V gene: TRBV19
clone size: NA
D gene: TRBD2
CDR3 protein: CASTPGLAGERAYEQYF

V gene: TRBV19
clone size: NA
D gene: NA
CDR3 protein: CASSKPTGQGYGYTF

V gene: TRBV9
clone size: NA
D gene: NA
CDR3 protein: CASSVDSQALREQYF

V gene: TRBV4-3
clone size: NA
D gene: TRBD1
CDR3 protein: CASSQGQGRETQYF

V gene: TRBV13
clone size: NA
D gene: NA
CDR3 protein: CASSLRGNEQFF

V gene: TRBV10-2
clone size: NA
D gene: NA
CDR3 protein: CASSEWVPGELFF

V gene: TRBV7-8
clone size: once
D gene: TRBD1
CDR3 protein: CASSSDRVRTEAFF

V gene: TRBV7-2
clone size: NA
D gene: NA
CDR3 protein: CASSLNGGADPPDTQYF

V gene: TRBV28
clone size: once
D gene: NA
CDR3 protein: CASSLWAEGHYGYTF

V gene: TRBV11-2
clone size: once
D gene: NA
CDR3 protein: CASSFTSGQETQYF

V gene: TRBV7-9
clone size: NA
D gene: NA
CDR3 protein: CASRLGAGQETQYF

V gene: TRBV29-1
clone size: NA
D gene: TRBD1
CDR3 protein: CSVVQKQGTLVNTEAFF

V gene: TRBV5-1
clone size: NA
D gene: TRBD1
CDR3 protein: CASSLPDRAASPKNIQYF

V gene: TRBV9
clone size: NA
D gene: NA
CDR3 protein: CASNRDTRGPLHF

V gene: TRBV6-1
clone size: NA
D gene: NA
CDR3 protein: CASSERGALGTEAFF

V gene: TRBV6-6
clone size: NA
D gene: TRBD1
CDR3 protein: CASSPSTGVAYGYTF

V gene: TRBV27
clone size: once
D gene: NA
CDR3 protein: CASSVERATGELFF

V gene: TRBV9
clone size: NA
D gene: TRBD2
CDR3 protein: CASSVAPGGQDTQYF

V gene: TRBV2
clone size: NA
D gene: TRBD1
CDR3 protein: CASSDPGGGNEQYF

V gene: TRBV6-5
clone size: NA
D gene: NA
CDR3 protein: CASSQRGNTEAFF

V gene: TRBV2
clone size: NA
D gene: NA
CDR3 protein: CASSSTRNTGELFF

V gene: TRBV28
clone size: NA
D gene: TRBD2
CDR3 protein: CASSPGLASFVYEQYF

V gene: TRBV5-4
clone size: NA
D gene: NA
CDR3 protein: CASSLDTYGYTF

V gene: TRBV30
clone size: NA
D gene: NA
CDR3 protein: CAWSSGSYEQYF

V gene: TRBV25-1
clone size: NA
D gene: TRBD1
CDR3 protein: CASSEWRSGGPDTQYF

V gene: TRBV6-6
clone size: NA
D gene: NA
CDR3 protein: CASSYGNQPQHF

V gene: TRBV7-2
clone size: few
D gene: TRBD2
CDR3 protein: CASSLGTSGRVNEQFF

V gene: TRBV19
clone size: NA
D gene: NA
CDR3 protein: CASSMKDAGWGEQFF

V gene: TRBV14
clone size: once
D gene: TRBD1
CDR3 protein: CASSPGGNGATPETQYF

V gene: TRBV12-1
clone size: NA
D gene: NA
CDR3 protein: CASSFTPPPPNYGYTF

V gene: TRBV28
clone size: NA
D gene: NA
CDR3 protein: CASSLRTDTQYF

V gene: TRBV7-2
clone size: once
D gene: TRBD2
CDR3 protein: CASSLGAGGGYEQYF

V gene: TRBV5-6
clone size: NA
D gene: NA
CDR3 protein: CASSFVGRITGELFF

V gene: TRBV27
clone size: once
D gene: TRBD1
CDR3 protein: CASSSSYRPGQGNHEQYF

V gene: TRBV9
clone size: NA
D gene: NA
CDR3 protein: CASSVVAGVWDEQFF

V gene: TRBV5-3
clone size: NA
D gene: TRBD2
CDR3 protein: CARSLAGLGNQETQYF